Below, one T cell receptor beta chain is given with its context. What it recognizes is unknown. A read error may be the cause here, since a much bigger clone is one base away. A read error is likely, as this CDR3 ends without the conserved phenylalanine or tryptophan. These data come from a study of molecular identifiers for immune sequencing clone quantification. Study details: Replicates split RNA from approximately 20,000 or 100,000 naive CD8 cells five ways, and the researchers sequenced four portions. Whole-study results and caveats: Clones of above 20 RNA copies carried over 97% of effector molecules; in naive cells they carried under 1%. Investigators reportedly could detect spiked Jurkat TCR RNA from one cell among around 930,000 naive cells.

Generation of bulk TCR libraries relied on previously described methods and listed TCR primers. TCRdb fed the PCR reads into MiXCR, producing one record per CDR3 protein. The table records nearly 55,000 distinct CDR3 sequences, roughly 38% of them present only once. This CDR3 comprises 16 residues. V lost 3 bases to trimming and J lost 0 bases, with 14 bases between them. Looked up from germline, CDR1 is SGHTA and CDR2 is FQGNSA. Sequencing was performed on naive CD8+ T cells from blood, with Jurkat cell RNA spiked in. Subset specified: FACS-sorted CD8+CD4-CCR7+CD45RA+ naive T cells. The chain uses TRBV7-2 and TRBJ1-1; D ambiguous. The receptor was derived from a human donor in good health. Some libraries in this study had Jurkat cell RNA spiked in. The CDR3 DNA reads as TGTGCCAGCAGCTTTACCCCATGGACTATGAACACTGAAGCTTTCGTT. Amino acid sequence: CASSFTPWTMNTEAFV.